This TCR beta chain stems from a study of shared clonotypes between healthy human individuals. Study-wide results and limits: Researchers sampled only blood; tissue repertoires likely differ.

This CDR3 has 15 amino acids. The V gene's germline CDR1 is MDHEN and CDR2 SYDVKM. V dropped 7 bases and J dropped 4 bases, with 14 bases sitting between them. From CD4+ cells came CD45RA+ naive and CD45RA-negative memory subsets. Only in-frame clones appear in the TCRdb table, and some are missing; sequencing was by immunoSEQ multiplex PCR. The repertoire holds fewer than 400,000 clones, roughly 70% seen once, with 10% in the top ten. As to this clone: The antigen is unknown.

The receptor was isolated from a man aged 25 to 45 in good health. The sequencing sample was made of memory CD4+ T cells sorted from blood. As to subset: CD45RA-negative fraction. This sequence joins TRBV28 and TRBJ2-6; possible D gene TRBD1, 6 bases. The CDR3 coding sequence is TGTGCCAGCACTTCACAGGGAAGGGGGGCCAACGTCCTGACTTTC. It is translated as CASTSQGRGANVLTF.